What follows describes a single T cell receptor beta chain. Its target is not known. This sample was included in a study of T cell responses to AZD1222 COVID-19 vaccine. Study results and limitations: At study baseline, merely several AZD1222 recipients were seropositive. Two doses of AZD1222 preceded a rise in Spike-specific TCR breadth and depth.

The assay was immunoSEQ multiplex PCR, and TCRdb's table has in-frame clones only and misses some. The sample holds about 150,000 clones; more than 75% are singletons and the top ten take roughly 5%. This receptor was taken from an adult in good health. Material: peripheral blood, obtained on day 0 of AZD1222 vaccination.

For the CDR3, the DNA is TGTGCCAGCTCACCGCGGGACCTGGGGACTGAAGCTTTCTTT. Translation: CASSPRDLGTEAFF. This chain links TRBV18 with TRBJ1-1, with D possibly matching TRBD1 (5 bases). Germline V gene data show CDR1 as KGHSH and CDR2 as LQKENI. The CDR3 has 14 residues. The V end was cut by 3 bases, the J end by 5 bases, with 13 bases between.